The entry that follows covers one TCR beta chain sequence. This clone occurred once. What antigen it recognizes has not been identified. Base qualities are not provided; no much larger clone lies one nucleotide away. This sample is drawn from a study of T cell responses to AZD1222 COVID-19 vaccine (dated by TCRdb to about 2021). For the wider study: TCR sequencing was performed for some 250 trial participants, of whom around 210 were given two doses of AZD1222 and some 25 were given two doses of MenACWY control vaccine. Trial participants were enrolled by age into subgroups of 18-55, 56-69 and 70-plus years, and around 140, 26 and 57 TCR-sequenced participants, respectively, were included in these subgroups.

From its cysteine to its phenylalanine, the CDR3 spans 14 amino acids. Only the CDR3 part of the read is kept: 42 bases, read in frame from the first base. CDR1 and CDR2, looked up from the germline V gene, are SGHAT and FQNNGV. Trimming removed 1 base from V and 5 bases from J, leaving 9 bases between the germline ends. The CDR3 regions of human TCRbeta chains were subjected to immunosequencing. The study's own analysis went as follows. TCRs in the repertoires were compared against a reference library of SARS-CoV-2-specific TCRs that had been generated with the MIRA antigen-specificity platform. Breadth was defined as the fraction of unique TCRs that were SARS-CoV-2-associated, and depth was defined as the fraction of total T cells that were SARS-CoV-2-associated. Each spike-specific TCR was assigned to its reactive spike region and to a CD4 or CD8 class using the MIRA data. Log10-transformed breadth and depth values were compared by one-way ANOVA with Sidak's multiple comparisons tests. TCRdb took this table from immuneACCESS and kept in-frame rearrangements with V and J called. Such tables lack part of the clones; where checked against another copy, unresolved V genes explain under half of the gap, and the rest is unexplained. The V and J calls and the clone size are those of that table, but D and trimming were determined from the DNA. This sample gives over 150,000 clones in total; 88% of them show up just once. The ten largest clones take up approximately 10% of the sample.

Overall study outcomes, separate from this receptor: In the small 56-69-year group, the increase in depth fell short of significance, most likely because of low power. Conclusions about previously exposed vaccinees are limited because only 6 or 7 AZD1222 recipients were SARS-CoV-2 seropositive at baseline. Nearly half of unique spike-specific TCRs reportedly recognized epitopes outside regions mutated in the B.1.351 and B.1.1.7 variants. Vaccine-associated CD4 TCRs spanned the whole spike protein, with dominant responses in regions 160-218 and 743-854. Participants were mostly white British, with more females than males. The authors suggested clonal diversity may have been underestimated. Because no day 14 peak-response samples were available, the repertoires could be characterized only after the peak T cell response. After two AZD1222 doses, spike-specific TCR breadth and depth were significantly higher than at day 0 and than in MenACWY recipients.

According to the study, the label for this sample's time point signals: about 28 days (+/-7) after the second vaccine dose. AZD1222 recipients whose second dose came at about 4 weeks and those whose second dose came at about 12 weeks were combined into one group, since spike-specific TCR depth and breadth did not differ between the two schedules. Samples from vaccinated people were obtained from the UK trials COV001 and COV002, which included a single-blind randomized controlled phase 2/3 trial of AZD1222 (ChAdOx1 nCoV-19) in healthy adults. For TCRbeta chain sequencing, PBMC samples were collected from trial participants at day 0 and at day 28 after the second dose.

The sample here was peripheral blood, taken 28 days after the second AZD1222 dose. This receptor was obtained from an adult who received the AZD1222 COVID-19 vaccine. Here the chain combines TRBV11-2 and TRBJ2-1; the D segment could be TRBD2, given 5 matching bases. This receptor has the CDR3 CASSLAGINNEQFF. DNA sequence: TGTGCCAGCAGCTTAGCGGGGATCAACAATGAGCAGTTCTTC.